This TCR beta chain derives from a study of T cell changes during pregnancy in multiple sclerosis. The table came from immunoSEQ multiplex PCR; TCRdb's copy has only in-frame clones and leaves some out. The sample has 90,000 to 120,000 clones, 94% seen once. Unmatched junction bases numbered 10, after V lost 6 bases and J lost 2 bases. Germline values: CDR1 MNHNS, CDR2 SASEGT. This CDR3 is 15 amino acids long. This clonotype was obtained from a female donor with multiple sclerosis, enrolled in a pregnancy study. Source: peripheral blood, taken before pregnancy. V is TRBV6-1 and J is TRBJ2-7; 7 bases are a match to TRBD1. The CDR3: CASSPRDRRTYEQYF. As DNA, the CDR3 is TGTGCCAGCAGCCCCCGGGACAGAAGAACCTACGAGCAGTACTTC.